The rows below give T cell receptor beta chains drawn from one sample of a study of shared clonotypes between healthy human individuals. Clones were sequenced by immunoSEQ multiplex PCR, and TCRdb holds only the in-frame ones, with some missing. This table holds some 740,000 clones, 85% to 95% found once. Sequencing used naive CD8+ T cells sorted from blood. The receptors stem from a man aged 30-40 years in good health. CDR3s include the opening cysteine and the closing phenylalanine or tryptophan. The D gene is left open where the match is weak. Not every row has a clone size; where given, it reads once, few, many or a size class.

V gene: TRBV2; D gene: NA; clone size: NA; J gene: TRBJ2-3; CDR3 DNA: TGTGCCTGCCGCGGGGATACGCAGTATTTT; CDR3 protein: CACRGDTQYF
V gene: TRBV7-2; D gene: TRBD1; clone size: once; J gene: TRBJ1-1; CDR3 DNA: TGTGCCAGCAGCTTCCCGGACAGGGGGTTTGAAGCTTTCTTT; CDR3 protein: CASSFPDRGFEAFF
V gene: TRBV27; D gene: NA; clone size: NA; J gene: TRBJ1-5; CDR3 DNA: TGTGCCAGCAGCAGGTCAGGGCTGTTTCAGCCCCAGCATTTT; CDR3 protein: CASSRSGLFQPQHF
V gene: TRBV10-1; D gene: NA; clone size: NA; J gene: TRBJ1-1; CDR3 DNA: TGCGCCAGCAGTGAGGGACAGACTTACACTGAAGCTTTCTTT; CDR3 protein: CASSEGQTYTEAFF
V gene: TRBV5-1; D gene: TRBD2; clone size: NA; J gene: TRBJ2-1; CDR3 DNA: TGCGCCAGCAGCTTGGAGGGCGGGAGACCGCCGTGGGAGCAGTTCTTC; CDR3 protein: CASSLEGGRPPWEQFF
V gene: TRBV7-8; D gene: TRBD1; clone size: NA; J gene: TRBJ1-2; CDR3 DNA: TGTGCCAGCAGCTTAGATCCGACAGGGGTTGACTATGGCTACACCTTC; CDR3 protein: CASSLDPTGVDYGYTF
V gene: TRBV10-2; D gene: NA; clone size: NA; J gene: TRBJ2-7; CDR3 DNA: TGCGCCAGCAGTGAGTCATACCGAGACTACGAGCAGTACTTC; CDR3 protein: CASSESYRDYEQYF
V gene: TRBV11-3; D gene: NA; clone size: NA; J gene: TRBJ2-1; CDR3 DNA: TGTGCCAGCAGCATCCCCTCGGGTGAGCAGTTCTTC; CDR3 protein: CASSIPSGEQFF
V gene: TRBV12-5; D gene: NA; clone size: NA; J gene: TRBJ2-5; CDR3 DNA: TGTGCTAGTGGTTTCCCCCGGGATCAAGAGACCCAGTACTTC; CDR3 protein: CASGFPRDQETQYF
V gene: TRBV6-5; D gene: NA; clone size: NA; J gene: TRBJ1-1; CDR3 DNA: TGTGCCAGCAGTACCCTAGCTGAAGCTTTCTTT; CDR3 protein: CASSTLAEAFF
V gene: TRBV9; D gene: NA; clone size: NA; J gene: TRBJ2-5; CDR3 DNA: TGTGCCAGCAGCGTAGCTAGAACAGCCGCTCGGGAGACCCAGTACTTC; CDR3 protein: CASSVARTAARETQYF
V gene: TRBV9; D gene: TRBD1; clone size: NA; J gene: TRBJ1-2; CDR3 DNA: TGTGCCAGCAGCCTACGAGACAGGGTCCCTGGCTACACCTTC; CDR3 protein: CASSLRDRVPGYTF
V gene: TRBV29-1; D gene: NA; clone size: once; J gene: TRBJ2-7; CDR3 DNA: TGCAGCGTTCGGGACGGGAGTGGGGAGCAGTACTTC; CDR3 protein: CSVRDGSGEQYF
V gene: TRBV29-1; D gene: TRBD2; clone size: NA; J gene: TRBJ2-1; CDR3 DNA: TGCAGCGTTGAAAGGGGACTAGCGGGAAACTACAATGAGCAGTTCTTC; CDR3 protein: CSVERGLAGNYNEQFF
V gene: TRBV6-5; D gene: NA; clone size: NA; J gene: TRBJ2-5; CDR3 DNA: TGTGCCAGCAGTTTAAACGGGGGACTCCAAGAGACCCAGTACTTC; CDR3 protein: CASSLNGGLQETQYF
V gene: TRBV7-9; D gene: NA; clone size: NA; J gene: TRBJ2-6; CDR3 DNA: TGTGCCAGCAGCGATCCTGGGGCCAACGTCCTGACTTTC; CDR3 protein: CASSDPGANVLTF
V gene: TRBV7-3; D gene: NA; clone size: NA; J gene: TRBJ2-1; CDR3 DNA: TGTGCCAGCAGCTTATCTGGGGTACTCTACAATGAGCAGTTCTTC; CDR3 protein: CASSLSGVLYNEQFF
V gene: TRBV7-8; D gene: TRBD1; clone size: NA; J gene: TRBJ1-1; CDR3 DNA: TGTGCCAGCAGCGCAACGGCAGGGGGCTCGAACACTGAAGCTTTCTTT; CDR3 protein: CASSATAGGSNTEAFF
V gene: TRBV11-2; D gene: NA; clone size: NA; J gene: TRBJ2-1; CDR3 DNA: TGTGCCAGCAGCTTAGATAAGTATAGATTCGGCTACAATGAGCAGTTCTTC; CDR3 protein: CASSLDKYRFGYNEQFF
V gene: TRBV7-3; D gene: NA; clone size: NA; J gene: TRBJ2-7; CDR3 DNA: TGTGCCAGCAGCGTATGGAGCGGAGGCGACTACGAGCAGTACTTC; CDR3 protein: CASSVWSGGDYEQYF
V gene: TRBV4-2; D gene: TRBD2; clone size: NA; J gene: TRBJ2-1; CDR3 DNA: TGTGCCAGCAGCCCACCGGGACTAGCTAGTAATGAGCAGTTCTTC; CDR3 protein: CASSPPGLASNEQFF
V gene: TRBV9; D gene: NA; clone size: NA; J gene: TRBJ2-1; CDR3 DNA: TGTGCCAGCGAACGCGAAGGGTACAATGAGCAGTTCTTC; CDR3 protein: CASEREGYNEQFF
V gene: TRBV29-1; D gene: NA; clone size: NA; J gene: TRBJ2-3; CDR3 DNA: TGCAGCGTTGAAGGAGGCGTCACAGATACGCAGTATTTT; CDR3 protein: CSVEGGVTDTQYF
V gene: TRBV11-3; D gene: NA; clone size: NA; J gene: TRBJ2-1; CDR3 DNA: TGTGCCAGCAGCTTAGATCCCCAGGGAGCAAATGAGCAGTTCTTC; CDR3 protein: CASSLDPQGANEQFF
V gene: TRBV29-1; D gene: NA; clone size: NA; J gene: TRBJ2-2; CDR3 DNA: TGCAGCGTTGGGGGTTCCGGGGAGCTGTTTTTT; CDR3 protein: CSVGGSGELFF
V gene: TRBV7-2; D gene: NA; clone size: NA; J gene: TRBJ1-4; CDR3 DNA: TGTGCCAGCAGCTTAGGTTGGGGCCAGACAACTAATGAAAAACTGTTTTTT; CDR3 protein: CASSLGWGQTTNEKLFF
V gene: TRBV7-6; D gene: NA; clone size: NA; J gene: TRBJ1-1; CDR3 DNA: TGTGCCAGCAGCCTCAACCCCCGGGGCGCTGAAGCTTTCTTT; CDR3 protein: CASSLNPRGAEAFF
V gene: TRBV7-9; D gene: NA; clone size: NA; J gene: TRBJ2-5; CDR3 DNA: TGTGCCAGCAGCTCAGGGGATCAAGAGACCCAGTACTTC; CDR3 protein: CASSSGDQETQYF
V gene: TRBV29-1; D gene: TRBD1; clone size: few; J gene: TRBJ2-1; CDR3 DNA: TGCAGCGTTGAAGGTCCACAGGGGGTCTCCTACAATGAGCAGTTCTTC; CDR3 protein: CSVEGPQGVSYNEQFF
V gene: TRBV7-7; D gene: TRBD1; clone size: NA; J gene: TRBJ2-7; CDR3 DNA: TGTGCCAGCAGCCCGCAAGACAGGGACGAGCAGTACTTC; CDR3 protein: CASSPQDRDEQYF
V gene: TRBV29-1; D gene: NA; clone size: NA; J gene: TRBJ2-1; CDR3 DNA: TGCAGCGTTGAAATCTACAATGAGCAGTTCTTC; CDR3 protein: CSVEIYNEQFF
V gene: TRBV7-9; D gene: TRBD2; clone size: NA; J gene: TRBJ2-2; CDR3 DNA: TGTGCCAGCAGCTTACTGGCTAGCGGGAGCGGTACCGGGGAGCTGTTTTTT; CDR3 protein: CASSLLASGSGTGELFF
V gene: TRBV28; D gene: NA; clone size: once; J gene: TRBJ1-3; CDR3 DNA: TGTGCCAGCAGTTTGGGTGTCAGTACCTCTGGAAACACCATATATTTT; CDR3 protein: CASSLGVSTSGNTIYF
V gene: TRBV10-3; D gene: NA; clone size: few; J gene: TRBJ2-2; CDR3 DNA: TGTGCCATCAAGGGTGGGATCACCGGGGAGCTGTTTTTT; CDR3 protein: CAIKGGITGELFF
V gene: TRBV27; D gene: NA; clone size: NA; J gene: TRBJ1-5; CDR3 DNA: TGTGCCAGCAGTTTAATAGGGGGCAATCAGCCCCAGCATTTT; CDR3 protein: CASSLIGGNQPQHF
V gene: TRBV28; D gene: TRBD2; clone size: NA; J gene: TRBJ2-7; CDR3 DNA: TGTGCCAGCAGTAACCCGGGACTAGCGGGTCGGTCCACCTACGAGCAGTACTTC; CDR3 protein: CASSNPGLAGRSTYEQYF
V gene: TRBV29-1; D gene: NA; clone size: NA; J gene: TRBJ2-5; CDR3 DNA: TGCAGCGTTGTTTCCGCGTACCAAGAGACCCAGTACTTC; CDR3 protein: CSVVSAYQETQYF
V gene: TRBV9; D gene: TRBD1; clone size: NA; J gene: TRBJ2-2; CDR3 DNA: TGTGCCAGCAGCGACAGGGGGCGCGCCGGGGAGCTGTTTTTT; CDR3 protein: CASSDRGRAGELFF
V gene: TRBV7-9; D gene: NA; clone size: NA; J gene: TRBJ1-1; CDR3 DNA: TGTGCCAGCAGCTTAGAGACAGCCCTCGCTGGCACTGAAGCTTTCTTT; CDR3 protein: CASSLETALAGTEAFF
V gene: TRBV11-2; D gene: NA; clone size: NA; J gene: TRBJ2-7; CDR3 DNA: TGTGCCAGCAGCGACCGGGCCTACGAGCAGTACTTC; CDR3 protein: CASSDRAYEQYF
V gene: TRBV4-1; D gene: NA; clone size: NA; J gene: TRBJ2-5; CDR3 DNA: TGCGCCAGCAGCCAAGGCGGAGAGACATTCCAAGGGGCCCAGTACTTC; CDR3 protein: CASSQGGETFQGAQYF
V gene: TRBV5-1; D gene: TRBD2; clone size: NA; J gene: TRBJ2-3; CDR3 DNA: TGCGCCAGCAGCTTCGGACTAGCGGGAGAGGGCACAGATACGCAGTATTTT; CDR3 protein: CASSFGLAGEGTDTQYF
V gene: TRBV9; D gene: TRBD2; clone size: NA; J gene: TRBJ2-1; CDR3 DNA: TGTGCCAGCAGCGTAAGCGGGAGGGCCTACAATGAGCAGTTCTTC; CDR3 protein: CASSVSGRAYNEQFF
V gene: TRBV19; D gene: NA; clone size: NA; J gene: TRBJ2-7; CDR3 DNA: TGTGCCAGTAGTACGACTAGTGAGGGAGGTTTCGACTACGAGCAGTACTTC; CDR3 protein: CASSTTSEGGFDYEQYF
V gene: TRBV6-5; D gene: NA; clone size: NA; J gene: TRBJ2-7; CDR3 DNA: TGTGCCAGCCGGGGGCGGCCGTCCTACGAGCAGTACTTC; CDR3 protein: CASRGRPSYEQYF
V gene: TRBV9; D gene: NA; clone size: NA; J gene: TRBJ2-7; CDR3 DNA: TGTGCCAGCAGCGTAGAGGCTAGCGACTCCTACGAGCAGTACTTC; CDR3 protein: CASSVEASDSYEQYF
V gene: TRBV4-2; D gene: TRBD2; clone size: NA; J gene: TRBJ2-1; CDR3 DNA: TGTGCCAGCAGCCAAGACGTCGAGCGGGAGATTTACAATGAGCAGTTCTTC; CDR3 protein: CASSQDVEREIYNEQFF
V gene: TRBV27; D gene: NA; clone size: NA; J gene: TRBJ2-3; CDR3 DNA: TGTGCCAGCAGTTCCCCAGGCACAGATACGCAGTATTTT; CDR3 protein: CASSSPGTDTQYF
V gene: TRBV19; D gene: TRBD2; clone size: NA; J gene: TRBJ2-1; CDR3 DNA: TGTGCCAGTACTGTGGGACTAGCGGGAGTCTCGCATGAGCAGTTCTTC; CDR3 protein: CASTVGLAGVSHEQFF
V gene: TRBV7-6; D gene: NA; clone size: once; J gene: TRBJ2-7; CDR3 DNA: TGTGCCAGCAGCGGAGGGAGTTTCGGGTACGAGCAGTACTTC; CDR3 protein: CASSGGSFGYEQYF
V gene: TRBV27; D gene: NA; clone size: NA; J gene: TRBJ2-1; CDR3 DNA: TGTGCCAGCAGTGAAGTCCGGGAACGGGGCAATGAGCAGTTCTTC; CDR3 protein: CASSEVRERGNEQFF